This is a list of T cell receptor beta chains from one sample in a study of CD8 T cells in ankylosing spondylitis. A single record per CDR3 protein comes from TCRdb applying MiXCR to the 5' RACE reads. The repertoire consists of fewer than 200,000 distinct CDR3 sequences, with 18% occurring once and the leading ten covering more than 3.5%. Source material: blood, either unsorted or a sorted T cell fraction (not recorded which). The receptor source for this set is a male donor aged 5 to 30 with ankylosing spondylitis or in good health (not recorded which). CDR3s include the opening cysteine and the closing phenylalanine or tryptophan. D genes are given only for firm matches. A clone size is listed for some rows: how often the clone was seen (once, few, many), or a class if it is expanded.

D,J,size,V,DNA,CDR3
-,TRBJ1-2,many,TRBV12-3/TRBV12-4,TGTGCCAGCAGTTATGGGACCGACCATGGCTACACCTTC,CASSYGTDHGYTF
-,TRBJ2-3,few,TRBV30,TGTGCCTGGAGGATGGGCGGGAGCACAGATACGCAGTATTTT,CAWRMGGSTDTQYF
TRBD2,TRBJ2-3,many,TRBV20-1,TGCAGTGCTAGATTTAGCGGGAGCCCAGATACGCAGTATTTT,CSARFSGSPDTQYF
-,TRBJ1-2,many,TRBV11-2,TGTGCCAGCAGCGGGGGAATCTCTAACTATGGCTACACCTTC,CASSGGISNYGYTF
-,TRBJ1-2,-,TRBV12-3/TRBV12-4,TGTGCCAGCAGTCCCCTGACGGCTTTGAGCTATGGCTACACCTTC,CASSPLTALSYGYTF
-,TRBJ2-3,many,TRBV29-1,TGCAGCGCCGGTAGCGTATATACGCAGTATTTT,CSAGSVYTQYF
-,TRBJ2-1,-,TRBV20-1,TGCAGTGCTAGAGTCAGGCCCAGCTCCTACAATGAGCAGTTCTTC,CSARVRPSSYNEQFF
-,TRBJ1-1,many,TRBV12-3/TRBV12-4,TGTGCCAGCAGTTTCCCGGGGGGCACTGAAGCTTTCTTT,CASSFPGGTEAFF
TRBD1,TRBJ2-6,-,TRBV6-5,TGTGCCAGCACCCAAACAGGGGTTGTTACTGGGGCCAACGTCCTGACTTTC,CASTQTGVVTGANVLTF
TRBD1,TRBJ1-5,many,TRBV20-1,TGCAGTGCCGGGACAGGGACGGCCCAGCCCCAGCATTTT,CSAGTGTAQPQHF
-,TRBJ2-7,-,TRBV2,TGTGCCAGCAGAACCCAGACAGGGAGGTACGAGCAGTACTTC,CASRTQTGRYEQYF
TRBD1,TRBJ2-7,-,TRBV27,TGTGCCAGCCGTCCCGCTCCGGGACAGGGTTCCTACGAGCAGTACTTC,CASRPAPGQGSYEQYF
-,TRBJ2-2,many,TRBV5-6,TGTGCCAGCAGCTCCTTTGGGGTGTCCGGGGAGCTGTTTTTT,CASSSFGVSGELFF
-,TRBJ2-1,few,TRBV4-2,TGTGCCAGCAGCCAAGGGGTACTAGGGGGGGATGAGCAGTTCTTC,CASSQGVLGGDEQFF
-,TRBJ1-2,-,TRBV29-1,TGCAGCGTTGAAGTAGTTTATGGCTACACCTTC,CSVEVVYGYTF
-,TRBJ2-1,many,TRBV7-9,TGTGCCAGCAGCTTAACTGAGCAGTTCTTC,CASSLTEQFF
TRBD1,TRBJ2-2,many,TRBV5-1,TGCGCCAGCAGCTTGGCCGGGACAGGGGGCGCGAACACCGGGGAGCTGTTTTTT,CASSLAGTGGANTGELFF
TRBD1,TRBJ2-1,many,TRBV6-6,TGTGCCAGCAGTTACTTGACCGGCGCCGGGACAGGGAACAATGAGCAGTTCTTC,CASSYLTGAGTGNNEQFF
-,TRBJ2-1,many,TRBV18,TGTGCCAGCTCAGAATTTCAGGACAGATACAATGAGCAGTTCTTC,CASSEFQDRYNEQFF
-,TRBJ2-7,many,TRBV20-1,TGCAGTGCTAGAGAGCCTAGGGACTCCTACGAGCAGTACTTC,CSAREPRDSYEQYF
TRBD1,TRBJ1-5,many,TRBV6-6,TGTGCCAGCACGGGGCCCTCAGGGGGCGTCGGTCAGCCCCAGCATTTT,CASTGPSGGVGQPQHF
TRBD2,TRBJ2-5,many,TRBV30,TGTGCCTGGAGATGGAGCGGGAGGGAGACCCAGTACTTC,CAWRWSGRETQYF
TRBD1,TRBJ2-1,-,TRBV29-1,TGCAGCGTTAGGACAGGACACAATGAGCAGTTCTTC,CSVRTGHNEQFF
-,TRBJ1-2,-,TRBV28,TGTGCCAGCATTGGGCCGGACCTATATGGCTACACCTTC,CASIGPDLYGYTF
TRBD2,TRBJ2-1,once,TRBV6-2/TRBV6-3,TGTGCCAGCAGCCGACCCGGGACTAGCGGTACCTACAATGAGCAGTTCTTC,CASSRPGTSGTYNEQFF
-,TRBJ2-1,many,TRBV4-3,TGCGCCAGCAGCCAAGCGAAGGACAATGAGCAGTTCTTC,CASSQAKDNEQFF
TRBD1,TRBJ2-3,many,TRBV5-1,TGCGCCAGCAGCTTGCGAGGGGGCAATACGCAGTATTTT,CASSLRGGNTQYF
-,TRBJ1-5,many,TRBV29-1,TGCAGCGTTGAAATCGGACAAGGCGGCCAGCCCCAGCATTTT,CSVEIGQGGQPQHF
-,TRBJ2-1,many,TRBV6-6,TGTGCCAGCAGTTACTCCGACACCTACAATGAGCAGTTCTTC,CASSYSDTYNEQFF
TRBD1,TRBJ2-4,many,TRBV7-2,TGTGCCAGCAGCGCCCGGGACAGGGGGGGACAAAACATTCAGTACTTC,CASSARDRGGQNIQYF
-,TRBJ2-1,few,TRBV2,TGTGCCAGCAGTGAGATCGAGGAGCAGTTCTTC,CASSEIEEQFF
-,TRBJ2-1,many,TRBV12-3/TRBV12-4,TGTGCCAGCAGTTTATCGAGGGGGGGGGACAATGAGCAGTTCTTC,CASSLSRGGDNEQFF
-,TRBJ2-2,many,TRBV5-1,TGCGCCAGCAGCTTAGATCGGGAGCTGTTTTTT,CASSLDRELFF
TRBD2,TRBJ2-7,-,TRBV28,TGTGCCAGCAGTTTATTAGCGGGAGGGCCCCCCCAGTACTTC,CASSLLAGGPPQYF
-,TRBJ2-2,many,TRBV6-2/TRBV6-3,TGTGCCAGCAGTGATCACCCTGTGCACATAACGAACACCGGGGAGCTGTTTTTT,CASSDHPVHITNTGELFF
-,TRBJ2-3,many,TRBV6-2/TRBV6-3,TGTGCCAGCAGTTATGGGACCACCGGGACGCAGTATTTT,CASSYGTTGTQYF
TRBD1,TRBJ2-3,many,TRBV6-1,TGTGCCAGCAGTGGACAGGGGTTCGGCTGGGTCGACACAGATACGCAGTATTTT,CASSGQGFGWVDTDTQYF
-,TRBJ2-1,many,TRBV12-3/TRBV12-4,TGTGCCAGCAGCCAAACCGGGACTGCAGTCAATGAGCAGTTCTTC,CASSQTGTAVNEQFF
-,TRBJ1-1,many,TRBV6-2/TRBV6-3,TGTGCCAGCAGTCCACTCGGGAACACTGAAGCTTTCTTT,CASSPLGNTEAFF
-,TRBJ2-5,-,TRBV4-3,TGCGCCAGCAGCCAAGGTAGACGAGAGACCCAGTACTTC,CASSQGRRETQYF
-,TRBJ2-1,many,TRBV28,TGTGCCAGCAGTTCCTCCGGGACCGAGACCTACAATGAGCAGTTCTTC,CASSSSGTETYNEQFF
-,TRBJ2-2,many,TRBV7-9,TGTGCCAGCAGAGGCCTGAACACCGGGGAGCTGTTTTTT,CASRGLNTGELFF
-,TRBJ1-6,-,TRBV6-5,TGTGCCAGCAGCGTAGGGGATTCACCCCTCCACTTT,CASSVGDSPLHF
-,TRBJ2-1,many,TRBV27,TGTGCCAGCAGTTTTTTAGGGGGAAGCTCCTACAATGAGCAGTTCTTC,CASSFLGGSSYNEQFF
TRBD2,TRBJ2-2,-,TRBV20-1,TGCAGTGCCCCGTCGGGACTAGCGAACACCGGGGAGCTGTTTTTT,CSAPSGLANTGELFF
TRBD2,TRBJ2-1,many,TRBV5-5,TGTGCCAGCAGCTTTAGCGGGAGGGTATCCTACAATGAGCAGTTCTTC,CASSFSGRVSYNEQFF
TRBD1,TRBJ2-7,many,TRBV7-9,TGTGCCAGCAGCGCCAGCTTCCGGGACAGGGAGGACGAGCAGTACTTC,CASSASFRDREDEQYF
-,TRBJ1-5,many,TRBV20-1,TGCAGTGCTAGAGCTTATCTAGGGGGGCCTAATCAGCCCCAGCATTTT,CSARAYLGGPNQPQHF
-,TRBJ2-5,-,TRBV10-2,TGCGCCAGCGCCCTGGTGACCCACCGGGAGACCCAGTACTTC,CASALVTHRETQYF
TRBD1,TRBJ2-4,-,TRBV29-1,TGCAGCGTTGAAGTACAGGGGATAAACATTCAGTACTTC,CSVEVQGINIQYF
-,TRBJ2-1,many,TRBV12-3/TRBV12-4,TGTGCCAGCACCGAGGGGCAGGGAGCCTACAATGAGCAGTTCTTC,CASTEGQGAYNEQFF
-,TRBJ1-5,many,TRBV9,TGTGCCAGCAGCGTAGAGGAGGGGCGGAATCAGCCCCAGCATTTT,CASSVEEGRNQPQHF